A single sample gave rise to the 29 T cell receptor beta chains below, sequenced in a study of T-cell reconstitution after alpha-beta-depleted transplantation in children. Unique molecular identifiers were used in preparing the TCRbeta library. TCRdb processed the PCR reads anew with MiXCR; each CDR3 protein has one entry. The sample carries 100,000 to 120,000 distinct CDR3 sequences, 10% recorded once. Sample: PBMCs from the stem cell graft donor, taken from the stem cell graft. These receptor sequences come from a human donor who donated a stem cell graft to a child with acute lymphoblastic leukemia.

The table lists this clonotype with many counts. The chain links TRBV5-1 to TRBJ2-7, with a tentative D call TRBD1 (5 bases). CDR1 and CDR2 from the germline V gene are SGHRS and YFSETQ. Trimming removed 1 base from V and 5 bases from J, with 13 bases in between. The CDR3 has 14 residues. The CDR3 nucleotides are TGCGCCAGCAGCTTGCGCAGACAGAGGAACGAGCAGTACTTC. Protein product: CASSLRRQRNEQYF.

This clonotype was seen many times. The chain joins TRBV5-1 to TRBJ2-5, with 8 positions matching TRBD1. CDR1 SGHRS and CDR2 YFSETQ come from the germline V gene. Losses at the gene ends were 4 bases for V and 5 bases for J; bases not matched to a gene: 10. The CDR3 runs to 15 residues. DNA for the CDR3: TGCGCCAGCAGCAGCGAGACAGGGGCGTGGGAGACCCAGTACTTC. It yields the protein CASSSETGAWETQYF. Full variable domain (rest looked up from reference TRBV5-1 and TRBJ2-5): KAGVTQTPRYLIKTRGQQVTLSCSPISGHRSVSWYQQTPGQGLQFLFEYFSETQRNKGNFPGRFSGRQFSNSRSEMNVSTLELGDSALYLCASSSETGAWETQYFGPGTRLLVL.

This clonotype was seen ten or more times. The rearrangement joins TRBV4-1 to TRBJ2-1; possibly TRBD2 for D (5 bases). V was shortened by 2 bases and J by 8 bases, with 19 bases between the two germline ends. CDR3 length: 16 amino acids. Germline CDR1 MGHRA, CDR2 YSYEKL. For the CDR3, the DNA is TGCGCCAGCAGCCAATCCCCTGTGGAACTAGTCTATGAGCAGTTCTTC. Translating gives CASSQSPVELVYEQFF.

The rearrangement joins TRBV19 to TRBJ2-1; 12 bases are shared with TRBD2. CDR1 LNHDA and CDR2 SQIVND come from the germline V gene (reference sequence). The junction had 9 bases not matched to a gene; V was cut back by 6 bases and J by 3 bases. The CDR3 contains 17 residues. The CDR3 nucleotides read TGTGCCAGTAGGACTAGCGGGAGTAGGGCCCTCTACAATGAGCAGTTCTTC. As protein: CASRTSGSRALYNEQFF. Supplemented by reference TRBV19 and TRBJ2-1, the full variable domain reads DGGITQSPKYLFRKEGQNVTLSCEQNLNHDAMYWYRQDPGQGLRLIYYSQIVNDFQKGDIAEGYSVSREKKESFPLTVTSAQKNPTAFYLCASRTSGSRALYNEQFFGPGTRLTVL.

This clonotype came up many times. The V gene is TRBV20-1, the J gene TRBJ1-5, with 8 nucleotides matching TRBD1. Germline trimming cut 1 base from V and 0 bases from J; bases unmatched to any gene: 11. This CDR3 contains 18 residues. The germline CDR1 and CDR2 sequences are DFQATT and SNEGSKA (reference sequence). The CDR3 sequence is CSARAPRTGRNSNQPQHF. CDR3 coding DNA: TGCAGTGCTAGAGCCCCCAGGACAGGGAGGAATAGCAATCAGCCCCAGCATTTT.

This clonotype was observed many times. The V call is TRBV9, the J call TRBJ1-2; weak D call: TRBD1 (5 bases). Trimming took 2 bases from V and 0 from J, leaving 8 bases between them. The germline CDR1 and CDR2 sequences are SGDLS and YYNGEE. The CDR3 spans 14 residues. The DNA for the CDR3 is TGTGCCAGCAGCGTGGGGACGGCTAACTATGGCTACACCTTC. Its protein product is CASSVGTANYGYTF.

The J gene is TRBJ2-1, the V gene TRBV12-3 or TRBV12-4; 11 positions match TRBD2. With 4 bases clipped from V and 2 bases from J, the junction kept 19 bases outside the gene matches. CDR3 length: 21 residues. The CDR3 DNA sequence: TGTGCCAGCAGTTCTACCGGATTTGATCGTACTAGCGGGAGACCCTACAATGAGCAGTTCTTC. Its translation is CASSSTGFDRTSGRPYNEQFF.

The chain is built from TRBV12-5 and TRBJ2-3; 9 positions agree with TRBD2. The CDR3 spans 17 residues. With V trimmed by 4 bases and J by 3 bases, 11 bases remained unmatched. Germline-derived CDR1 and CDR2 are LGHNT and FRNRAP. Written as DNA, the CDR3 is TGTGCTAGTGGTTCTGGGATAGCGGGAGCGCGAACAGATACGCAGTATTTT. Protein: CASGSGIAGARTDTQYF.

This clonotype appeared many times. This sequence joins TRBV6-1 and TRBJ2-7, with D perhaps TRBD1 (5 bases). V lost 7 bases and J lost 2, with 15 bases in between. Germline V gives CDR1 MNHNS, CDR2 SASEGT. CDR3 length: 14 residues. The CDR3 region has the DNA TGTGCCAGCACCTCCAGGGCAGCGCCCTACGAGCAGTACTTC. Encoded protein: CASTSRAAPYEQYF.

This clonotype was detected ten times or more. The V and J genes are TRBV5-1 and TRBJ2-2, with D uncertain. Germline loops: CDR1 SGHRS, CDR2 YFSETQ. V shed 6 bases and J shed 2 bases, with 11 bases lying between them. This CDR3 is 14 amino acids long. The CDR3, as DNA: TGCGCCAGCACGTTGCAGGCAAACACCGGGGAGCTGTTTTTT. Protein sequence: CASTLQANTGELFF. Together with reference TRBV5-1 and TRBJ2-2, the CDR3 gives the full variable domain: KAGVTQTPRYLIKTRGQQVTLSCSPISGHRSVSWYQQTPGQGLQFLFEYFSETQRNKGNFPGRFSGRQFSNSRSEMNVSTLELGDSALYLCASTLQANTGELFFGEGSRLTVL.

In this sample, this clonotype turned up many times. CDR3: CASSVGQHYGYTF. CDR3 nucleotide sequence: TGTGCCAGCAGCGTAGGGCAGCACTATGGCTACACCTTC. This chain connects TRBV9 to TRBJ1-2; D uncertain. This CDR3 spans 13 amino acids. Trimming cost V 0 bases and J 3 bases, with 6 bases left between them. Germline lookup yields CDR1 SGDLS and CDR2 YYNGEE.

This clonotype was picked up many times. The chain has TRBV4-1 and TRBJ2-7; D tentatively reads TRBD1 or TRBD2 (5 bases each). CDR1 is MGHRA and CDR2 is YSYEKL in the germline V gene. Between the trimmed V and J ends, which lost 5 bases and 2 bases, there was a span of 13 bases. The CDR3 spans 14 residues. The CDR3 DNA reads TGCGCCAGCAGCGCCCGGGACGGTGCCTACGAGCAGTACTTC. It specifies CASSARDGAYEQYF.

This clonotype was seen many times. This chain uses TRBV28 with TRBJ1-4; D possibly corresponds to TRBD1 (6 bases). Germline values: CDR1 MDHEN, CDR2 SYDVKM. The CDR3 runs 15 residues. V was clipped by 0 bases and J by 7 bases, with 12 bases between them. The CDR3 region has the DNA TGTGCCAGCAGTTTATGGCAGGGGCCGGTTGAAAAACTGTTTTTT. This translates into CASSLWQGPVEKLFF.

This clonotype appeared many times. The chain recombines TRBV15 with TRBJ2-7; TRBD1 matches 10 bases. Germline CDR1 LNHNV, CDR2 YYDKDF (reference sequence). The CDR3 has 15 residues. The V and J ends lost 0 bases and 5 bases, in that order; junction bases with no gene match: 4. CDR3: CATSRDPTGGDEQYF. The CDR3 DNA follows: TGTGCCACCAGCAGAGACCCGACAGGGGGCGACGAGCAGTACTTC. The entire variable domain, with the rest obtained from reference TRBV15 and TRBJ2-7, is as follows: DAMVIQNPRYQVTQFGKPVTLSCSQTLNHNVMYWYQQKSSQAPKLLFHYYDKDFNNEADTPDNFQSRRPNTSFCFLDIRSPGLGDTAMYLCATSRDPTGGDEQYFGPGTRLTVT.

Ten or more counts support this clonotype. The genes are TRBV21-1 and TRBJ1-2; TRBD1, the table's D call, lacks a check against the DNA. TRBV21-1 counts as a pseudogene. The CDR3 covers 15 residues. This CDR3 reads CASSKEWGGRSGYTF. CDR3 nucleotide sequence: TGTGCCAGCAGCAAAGAATGGGGGGGGCGGAGTGGCTACACCTTC.

This clonotype was seen many times. This chain links TRBV20-1 with TRBJ2-5; D unresolved. Germline V gene lookup returns CDR1 DFQATT and CDR2 SNEGSKA (reference sequence). Trimming took off 3 bases at V and 3 bases at J, with 11 bases between the two ends. The CDR3 spans 13 residues. The DNA of the CDR3 is TGCAGTGCTAGTTTAGGGAACGAAGAGACCCAGTACTTC. Encoded protein: CSASLGNEETQYF.

This clonotype was found many times. The V call is TRBV6-5, the J call TRBJ2-2; no clear D. This CDR3 contains 14 residues. CDR1 is MNHEY, CDR2 SVGAGI, per germline. Trimming cost V 2 bases and J 1 base, with 5 bases left between them. CDR3 coding DNA: TGTGCCAGCAGTTACGGAGAGAACACCGGGGAGCTGTTTTTT. As protein: CASSYGENTGELFF.

This clonotype has at least ten counts. The chain is built from TRBV7-2 and TRBJ2-1, with D possibly being TRBD2 (6 bases). V lost 5 bases to trimming and J lost 9 bases, with 17 bases between them. This CDR3 has 14 residues. Looked up from germline, CDR1 is SGHTA and CDR2 is FQGNSA. CDR3 DNA sequence: TGTGCCAGCAGCCCTAGGGGCTTGGGGGGTGAGCAGTTCTTC. Encoded protein: CASSPRGLGGEQFF.

Points on this clonotype: A much larger clone lies one base from this, so it may be a read error. Written as DNA, the CDR3 is TGTGCCAGCTGCTCCAAGTGGACTAGCGGGGGAAGGGGTACAGATACGCAGTATTTT. Its protein product is CASCSKWTSGGRGTDTQYF. The chain employs TRBV7-4 and TRBJ2-3; 13 nucleotides line up with TRBD2. The CDR3 consists of 19 residues. Per germline, CDR1 SGHVT and CDR2 SQSDAQ. V lost 8 bases, J lost 3 bases, and 17 bases stayed unmatched.

The sample holds many counts of this clonotype. The chain employs TRBV12-3 or TRBV12-4 and TRBJ1-1; no reliable D call. CDR3 length equals 13 residues. The V and J ends lost 1 base and 5 bases respectively, with 8 bases between them. DNA of the CDR3: TGTGCCAGCAGTTTAGTCGGATGGACTGAAGCTTTCTTT. Protein: CASSLVGWTEAFF.

This clonotype was picked up many times. The chain carries TRBV7-9 and TRBJ2-1, with D perhaps matching TRBD1 (6 bases). The CDR3 is 13 residues long. Per the germline V gene, CDR1 is SEHNR and CDR2 is FQNEAQ (reference sequence). V shed 5 bases and J shed 6 bases, with 11 bases lying between them. CDR3 DNA: TGTGCCAGCAGCATAGTGGGGGCCAATGAGCAGTTCTTC. Translating it yields CASSIVGANEQFF.

The chain carries TRBV19 and TRBJ2-5; 9 bases map to TRBD1. Trimming cost V 4 bases and J 4 bases; bases outside gene matches: 7. This CDR3 has 15 residues. Germline CDR1 and CDR2: LNHDA and SQIVND (reference sequence). CDR3 amino acids: CASSTPTGGGETQYF. CDR3 coding DNA: TGTGCCAGTAGTACACCCACAGGGGGCGGAGAGACCCAGTACTTC.

This clonotype was counted between two and nine times. The chain carries TRBV5-1 and TRBJ1-1; TRBD1 aligns across 7 bases. The V gene's germline CDR1 is SGHRS and CDR2 YFSETQ. The trim removed 4 bases at V and 3 bases at J, leaving 12 bases unmatched. This CDR3 comprises 16 residues. CDR3 protein: CASSLQGGGSDTEAFF. For the CDR3, the DNA is TGCGCCAGCAGCCTCCAGGGGGGGGGTTCCGACACTGAAGCTTTCTTT. Combining the CDR3 with reference TRBV5-1 and TRBJ1-1 gives the whole variable domain KAGVTQTPRYLIKTRGQQVTLSCSPISGHRSVSWYQQTPGQGLQFLFEYFSETQRNKGNFPGRFSGRQFSNSRSEMNVSTLELGDSALYLCASSLQGGGSDTEAFFGQGTRLTVV.

Turning to this clonotype: A much larger clone is a single base away; this may be a read error. The rearrangement links TRBV29-1 to TRBJ1-6; TRBD1 is a possible D gene (5 bases). Germline V CDR1 and CDR2: SQVTM, ANQGSEA. The CDR3 has 14 amino acids. The ends were cut back, 7 bases at V and 6 bases at J, with 16 bases in the middle. The chain's CDR3 is CSAWEGRANSPLHF. The CDR3, as DNA: TGCAGCGCCTGGGAGGGGCGGGCTAATTCACCCCTCCACTTT.

This clonotype occurred many times. V usage is TRBV7-3 and J usage is TRBJ2-6, with 8 bases aligning to TRBD1. CDR1 SGHTA and CDR2 FQGTGA come from the germline V gene. This CDR3 comprises 15 residues. The J segment lost 4 bases and the V segment lost 6 bases, leaving 5 bases of the junction unmatched. CDR3 sequence reads: CASSSGGAGANVLTF. The CDR3 nucleotides read TGTGCCAGCAGTTCAGGGGGCGCGGGGGCCAACGTCCTGACTTTC.

In this sample, this clonotype turned up many times. The chain carries TRBV28 and TRBJ2-1; 8 positions match TRBD2. Per the germline V gene, CDR1 is MDHEN and CDR2 is SYDVKM. V lost 5 bases to trimming and J lost 5 bases; unmatched junction nucleotides: 11. This CDR3 is built from 16 residues. This CDR3 is CASSERGAGDNNEQFF. DNA for the CDR3: TGTGCCAGCAGTGAAAGGGGAGCGGGAGACAACAATGAGCAGTTCTTC.

This clonotype was recorded many times. V is TRBV28 and J is TRBJ2-7; 12 bases line up with TRBD2. The germline gives CDR1 MDHEN, CDR2 SYDVKM. The CDR3 is 16 amino acids. Trimming cost V 5 bases and J 7 bases; bases outside gene matches: 12. The CDR3 loop reads CASSPRTSGVVYEQYF. Written as DNA, the CDR3 is TGTGCCAGCAGTCCGCGGACTAGCGGGGTCGTCTATGAGCAGTACTTC.

This clonotype was observed many times. The V and J genes are TRBV5-1 and TRBJ2-7, with a tentative D call TRBD1 (5 bases). Trimming stripped 0 bases from V and 3 bases from J, with 10 bases between. The CDR3 length is 14 residues. CDR1 SGHRS and CDR2 YFSETQ come from the germline V gene. CDR3: CASSLGGLSYEQYF. The CDR3 coding sequence is TGCGCCAGCAGCTTGGGGGGCCTTAGCTACGAGCAGTACTTC.

This clonotype appeared many times. The rearrangement links TRBV7-2 to TRBJ2-5; D perhaps matches TRBD1 (5 bases). The CDR3 contains 13 residues. The V end lost 7 bases, the J end lost 4 bases, and 13 bases lay between the germline ends. Per germline, CDR1 SGHTA and CDR2 FQGNSA. For the CDR3, the DNA is TGTGCCAGCACCCTTAGGGGAACAGAGACCCAGTACTTC. It translates to CASTLRGTETQYF. Supplemented by reference TRBV7-2 and TRBJ2-5, the full variable domain reads GAGVSQSPSNKVTEKGKDVELRCDPISGHTALYWYRQSLGQGLEFLIYFQGNSAPDKSGLPSDRFSAERTGGSVSTLTIQRTQQEDSAVYLCASTLRGTETQYFGPGTRLLVL.